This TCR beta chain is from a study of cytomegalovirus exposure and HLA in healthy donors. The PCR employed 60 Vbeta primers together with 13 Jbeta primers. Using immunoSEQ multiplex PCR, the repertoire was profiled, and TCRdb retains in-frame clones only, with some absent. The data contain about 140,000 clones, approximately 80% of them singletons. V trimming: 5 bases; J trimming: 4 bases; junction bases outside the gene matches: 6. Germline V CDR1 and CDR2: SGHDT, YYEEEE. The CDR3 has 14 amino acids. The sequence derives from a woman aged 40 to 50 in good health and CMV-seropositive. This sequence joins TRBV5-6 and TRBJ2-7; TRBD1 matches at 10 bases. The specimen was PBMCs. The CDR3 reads CASRSTGGGYEQYF. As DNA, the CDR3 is TGTGCCAGCAGATCGACAGGGGGCGGTTACGAGCAGTACTTC.